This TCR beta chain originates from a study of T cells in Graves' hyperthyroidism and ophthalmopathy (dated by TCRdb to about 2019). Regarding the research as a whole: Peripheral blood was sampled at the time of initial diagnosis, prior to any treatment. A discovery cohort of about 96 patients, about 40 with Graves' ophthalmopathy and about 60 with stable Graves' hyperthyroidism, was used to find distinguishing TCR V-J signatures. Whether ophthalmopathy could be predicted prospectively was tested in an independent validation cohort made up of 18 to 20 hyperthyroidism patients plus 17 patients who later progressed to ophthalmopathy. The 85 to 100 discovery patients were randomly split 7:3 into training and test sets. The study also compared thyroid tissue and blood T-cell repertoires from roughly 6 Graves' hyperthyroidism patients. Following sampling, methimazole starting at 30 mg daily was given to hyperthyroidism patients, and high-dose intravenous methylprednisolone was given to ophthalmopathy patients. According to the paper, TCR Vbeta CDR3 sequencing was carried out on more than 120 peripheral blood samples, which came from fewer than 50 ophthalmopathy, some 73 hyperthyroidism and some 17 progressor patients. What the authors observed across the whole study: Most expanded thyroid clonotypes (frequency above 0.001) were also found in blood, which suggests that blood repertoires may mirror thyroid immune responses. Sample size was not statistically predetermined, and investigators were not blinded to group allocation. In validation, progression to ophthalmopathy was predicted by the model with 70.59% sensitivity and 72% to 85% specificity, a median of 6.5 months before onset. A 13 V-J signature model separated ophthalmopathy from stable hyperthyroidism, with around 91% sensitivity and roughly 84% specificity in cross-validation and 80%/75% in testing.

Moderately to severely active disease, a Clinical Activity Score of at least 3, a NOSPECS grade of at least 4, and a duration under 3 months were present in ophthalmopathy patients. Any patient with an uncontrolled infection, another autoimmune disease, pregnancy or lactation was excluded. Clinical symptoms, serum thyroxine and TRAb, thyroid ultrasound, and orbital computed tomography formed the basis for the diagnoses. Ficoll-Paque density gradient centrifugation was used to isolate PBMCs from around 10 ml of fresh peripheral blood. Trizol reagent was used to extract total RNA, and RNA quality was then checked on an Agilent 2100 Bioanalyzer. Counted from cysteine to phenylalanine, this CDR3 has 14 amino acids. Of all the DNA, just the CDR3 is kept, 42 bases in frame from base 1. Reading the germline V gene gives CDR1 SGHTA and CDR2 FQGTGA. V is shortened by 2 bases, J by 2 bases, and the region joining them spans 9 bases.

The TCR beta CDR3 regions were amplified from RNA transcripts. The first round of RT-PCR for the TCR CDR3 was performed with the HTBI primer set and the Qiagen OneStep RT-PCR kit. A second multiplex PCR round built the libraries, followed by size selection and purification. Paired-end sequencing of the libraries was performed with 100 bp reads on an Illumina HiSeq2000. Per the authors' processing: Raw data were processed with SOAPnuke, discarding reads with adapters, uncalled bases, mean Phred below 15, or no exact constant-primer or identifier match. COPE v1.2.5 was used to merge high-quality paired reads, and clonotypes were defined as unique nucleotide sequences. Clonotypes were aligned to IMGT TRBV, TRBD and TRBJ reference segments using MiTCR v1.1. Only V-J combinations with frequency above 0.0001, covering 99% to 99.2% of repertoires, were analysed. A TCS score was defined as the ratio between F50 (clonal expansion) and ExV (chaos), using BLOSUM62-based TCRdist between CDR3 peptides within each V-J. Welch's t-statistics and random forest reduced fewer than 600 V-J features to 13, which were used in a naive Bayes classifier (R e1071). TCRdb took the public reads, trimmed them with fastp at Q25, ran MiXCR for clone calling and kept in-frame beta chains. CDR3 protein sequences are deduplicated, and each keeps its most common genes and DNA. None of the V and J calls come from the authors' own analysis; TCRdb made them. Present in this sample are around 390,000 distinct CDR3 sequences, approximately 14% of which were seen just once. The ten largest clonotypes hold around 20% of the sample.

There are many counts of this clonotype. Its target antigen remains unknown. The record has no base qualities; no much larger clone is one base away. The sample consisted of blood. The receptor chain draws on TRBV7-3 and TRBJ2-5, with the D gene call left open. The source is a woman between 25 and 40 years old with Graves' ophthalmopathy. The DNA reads TGTGCCAGCAGCTTATTCCCGGAGCAAGAGACCCAGTACTTC. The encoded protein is CASSLFPEQETQYF.